A single sample gave rise to the 9 T cell receptor beta chains below, sequenced in a study of T-cell memory formation after mild COVID-19. TCRdb re-derived calls from the 5' RACE reads in MiXCR, one entry per CDR3 protein. This sample has about 270,000 distinct CDR3 sequences; 18% occur once, and the top ten carry 20% to 25%. The sequenced sample consisted of PBMCs or a T cell subset sorted from them (not recorded which). The source is a man aged 18 to 29 who had mild COVID-19 (a few samples of this study predate the infection). Cell type and time point are not known.

The chain joins TRBV12-5 to TRBJ2-1, with 16 bases matching TRBD2. This CDR3 comprises 19 residues. Trimming removed 5 bases from V and 7 bases from J; junction bases left unmatched: 14. Germline values: CDR1 LGHNT, CDR2 FRNRAP. CDR3 sequence reads: CASGGDPGLAGGVPNEQFF. CDR3 coding DNA: TGTGCTAGTGGTGGCGACCCGGGACTAGCGGGGGGGGTGCCGAATGAGCAGTTCTTC.

A few counts support this clonotype. J is TRBJ2-3 and V is TRBV12-5; no definite D call. Germline lookup yields CDR1 LGHNT and CDR2 FRNRAP. The CDR3 length is 15 residues. V was cut by 0 bases and J by 8 bases, with 15 bases left in between. This chain's CDR3 is CASGLVLGSFRTQYF. The CDR3 nucleotides are TGTGCTAGTGGTTTGGTACTCGGGTCCTTCCGTACGCAGTATTTT.

The CDR3 sequence: CASSLYIGSGANVLTF. In DNA, the CDR3 is TGTGCCAGCAGTTTATATATAGGGTCTGGGGCCAACGTCCTGACTTTC. The J gene is TRBJ2-6, the V gene TRBV12-3 or TRBV12-4; D is unclear. Deletions cut 2 bases from V and 1 base from J, with 9 bases between. CDR3 length equals 16 residues.

The CDR3 protein is CASSFRMRADTQYF. The CDR3 DNA sequence: TGTGCCAGCAGCTTCAGAATGCGGGCAGATACGCAGTATTTT. The genes are TRBV7-2 and TRBJ2-3; D perhaps matches TRBD2 (5 bases). This CDR3 is built from 14 residues. The ends were cut back, 3 bases at V and 4 bases at J, with 11 bases in the middle. Germline V lookup: CDR1 SGHTA, CDR2 FQGNSA. The full variable domain, rest sourced from reference TRBV7-2 and TRBJ2-3, is GAGVSQSPSNKVTEKGKDVELRCDPISGHTALYWYRQSLGQGLEFLIYFQGNSAPDKSGLPSDRFSAERTGGSVSTLTIQRTQQEDSAVYLCASSFRMRADTQYFGPGTRLTVL.

The chain recombines TRBV4-2 with TRBJ2-5, with D perhaps matching TRBD2 (6 bases). The CDR3 is made up of 15 amino acids. V lost 4 bases and J lost 2, with 14 bases in between. Germline lookup yields CDR1 LGHNA and CDR2 YNFKEQ. The CDR3 loop reads CASSRGDSEQETQYF. The CDR3 bases are TGTGCCAGCAGCCGAGGGGACTCCGAACAAGAGACCCAGTACTTC.

The chain couples TRBV5-1 to TRBJ2-1; 14 bases match TRBD2. Germline trimming cut 4 bases from V and 7 bases from J; bases unmatched to any gene: 7. CDR1 and CDR2 from the germline V gene are SGHRS and YFSETQ. This CDR3 spans 16 amino acids. CDR3 in DNA: TGCGCCAGCAGCCTGGGACTAGCGGGGGCGCTGAATGAGCAGTTCTTC. Translated: CASSLGLAGALNEQFF.

V usage is TRBV12-3 or TRBV12-4 and J usage is TRBJ1-2; TRBD1 is a possible D gene (6 bases). This CDR3 spans 16 amino acids. Trimming pared 3 bases from V and 4 bases from J, leaving 18 bases between. CDR3 loop: CASSLSRGRPLYGYTF. Written as DNA, the CDR3 is TGTGCCAGCAGTTTGTCCCGGGGGCGTCCTCTCTATGGCTACACCTTC.

The chain joins TRBV20-1 to TRBJ2-1, with TRBD2 matching 8 bases. J gave up 0 bases and V 0 bases, and 7 bases lay outside the gene matches. CDR3 length: 17 amino acids. Germline V gene lookup returns CDR1 DFQATT and CDR2 SNEGSKA (reference sequence). CDR3 protein: CSARDSSGGVSYNEQFF. Here the CDR3 DNA reads TGCAGTGCTAGAGATTCCAGCGGGGGAGTCTCCTACAATGAGCAGTTCTTC.

This clonotype has ten or more counts. The chain couples TRBV5-1 to TRBJ2-7; D possibly corresponds to TRBD1 (6 bases). Germline V lookup: CDR1 SGHRS, CDR2 YFSETQ. CDR3 length: 14 amino acids. V shed 3 bases and J shed 6 bases, with 16 bases lying between them. The CDR3 DNA follows: TGCGCCAGCAGCTGGGACACAACCACGGGCGAGCAGTACTTC. Amino acid sequence: CASSWDTTTGEQYF.